The 3 T cell receptor beta chains given below trace back to one sample, sequenced in a study of beta chain features in type 1 diabetes. Findings and caveats of the study: TCRB CDR3 length was moderately but significantly reduced in all four CD4+ subsets of Type 1 diabetes patients.

As every portion of the isolated RNA was reverse transcribed, the sequencing read expressed TCRB transcripts. Clones were sequenced by immunoSEQ multiplex PCR, and TCRdb holds only the in-frame ones, with some missing. Of roughly 240,000 clones listed, approximately 25% are singletons. No antigen has been assigned to these receptors. Sequencing used naive CD4+ T cells from blood. These receptors all come from a woman aged 25 to 45 with type 1 diabetes.

This clone has more than one count but fewer than ten. The chain couples TRBV18 to TRBJ1-2; 8 bases map to TRBD1. The germline V gene has CDR1 KGHSH and CDR2 LQKENI. With V trimmed by 3 bases and J by 2 bases, 5 bases remained unmatched. The CDR3 length is 15 residues. For the CDR3, the DNA is TGTGCCAGCTCACCGGGACAGGATACCAACTATGGCTACACCTTC. It specifies CASSPGQDTNYGYTF. Full variable domain (missing parts from reference TRBV18 and TRBJ1-2): NAGVMQNPRHLVRRRGQEARLRCSPMKGHSHVYWYRQLPEEGLKFMVYLQKENIIDESGMPKERFSAEFPKEGPSILRIQQVVRGDSAAYFCASSPGQDTNYGYTFGSGTRLTVV.

CDR3 sequence (DNA): TGCAGCGTTGATATGGCAGGCTCGAACTATGGCTACACCTTC. Its protein is CSVDMAGSNYGYTF. The chain recombines TRBV29-1 with TRBJ1-2; D unclear. The germline gives CDR1 SQVTM, CDR2 ANQGSEA. The CDR3 loop spans 14 amino acids. Trimming left V 3 bases short and J 2 bases short, with 13 bases between.

The table lists this clone with a count of one. V and J are TRBV11-2 and TRBJ2-3, with a tentative D call TRBD1 (7 bases). CDR3 length equals 19 residues. CDR1 is SGHAT, CDR2 FQNNGV, per germline. With 5 bases removed from V and 1 base from J, the gap between germline ends came to 25 bases. The CDR3 loop is CASSVMTGRRGGRTDTQYF. For the CDR3, the DNA is TGTGCCAGCAGCGTAATGACAGGGCGGCGGGGAGGTCGCACAGATACGCAGTATTTT.